This T cell receptor beta chain was profiled in a study of cytomegalovirus exposure and HLA in healthy donors. Across the study: Unique TCRs from HLA-typed donors, around 93 million of them, were held in an early data release.

This clone was picked up one time. The target antigen is unknown. In the PCR, 60 Vbeta and 13 Jbeta primers were used. In the authors' workflow: Tens of millions of unique TCR beta chains, roughly 11 million of them shared, were counted by a later analysis. Sequencing was performed with immunoSEQ multiplex PCR; in TCRdb, only in-frame clones are kept and a portion is missing. That table is the source of V, J and clone size, and D and trimming were worked out from the DNA. The table records approximately 160,000 clones, about 70% of them present only once. The V and J ends lost 3 bases and 0 bases respectively, with 11 bases between them. The CDR3 runs to 16 residues. Germline CDR1 is SGHVS and CDR2 is FNYEAQ. Study conclusions and caveats: Sequencing likely generated an artifact that appeared as a cluster of highly shared sequence variants.

This TCR came from a woman under 30 in good health and CMV-seropositive. Sequencing was carried out using PBMCs. The V gene is TRBV7-6, the J gene TRBJ2-2; the D gene is possibly TRBD1 (6 bases). The CDR3 DNA is TGTGCCAGCAGCTTCACAGGGCTTACGAACACCGGGGAGCTGTTTTTT. It translates to CASSFTGLTNTGELFF.